Listed below are T cell receptor beta chains from one sample, sequenced in a study of lymphopenia after photon versus proton radiotherapy. Assay: immunoSEQ multiplex PCR; the TCRdb copy retains only in-frame clones and omits some. This table has about 30,000 clones, about 94% appearing once. The material sequenced was peripheral blood, taken from a patient treated with photon-based radiotherapy. These receptors were obtained from a woman aged 50 to 60 with cholangiocarcinoma. Each CDR3 is given with its conserved first and last residue. Each record gives: D gene, J gene, clone size, V gene, CDR3 DNA, CDR3 protein. The D gene is left open where the match is weak. Clone size is given for some rows only: seen once, a few or many times, or a class if the clone is expanded.

>-|TRBJ1-2|once|TRBV7-2
TGTGCCAGCAGCTCCCGCCGTCGGAACTCCTTCTATGGCTACACCTTC
CASSSRRRNSFYGYTF
>TRBD2|TRBJ2-3|-|TRBV25-1
TGTGCCAGCAGTGAATCAAAGCGGGGGAACACAGATACGCAGTATTTT
CASSESKRGNTDTQYF
>-|TRBJ1-1|once|TRBV5-4
TGTGCCAGCAGCTTGGTAGTGGGTAACACTGAAGCTTTCTTT
CASSLVVGNTEAFF
>TRBD1|TRBJ1-6|-|TRBV18
TGTGCCAGCTCACCGAGGACAGGGACTAATTCACCCCTCCACTTT
CASSPRTGTNSPLHF
>TRBD1|TRBJ2-7|-|TRBV7-2
TGTGCCAGCAGCTTGGCGACAGGGGGCGAGCAGTACTTC
CASSLATGGEQYF
>-|TRBJ1-2|-|TRBV7-2
TGTGCCAGCAGCTCCCTCCGGGAGAACTATGGCTACACCTTC
CASSSLRENYGYTF
>-|TRBJ2-7|-|TRBV7-2
TGTGCCAGCAGCCTTTATGGACAGGGACTAGGGGCTGCCGAGCAGTACTTC
CASSLYGQGLGAAEQYF
>TRBD1|TRBJ2-7|-|TRBV19
TGTGCCAGTAGCACCGCCGGGACAGGGTCCTACGAGCAGTACTTC
CASSTAGTGSYEQYF
>-|TRBJ1-2|-|TRBV13
TGTGCCAGCAGCTTAGGCGGCGGGTCAAGCCAAGGTGGCTACACCTTC
CASSLGGGSSQGGYTF
>-|TRBJ2-5|-|TRBV7-2
TGTGCCAGCAGCTTAGTTGGGTCAGGGGCACTTCAAGAGACCCAGTACTTC
CASSLVGSGALQETQYF
>-|TRBJ2-3|-|TRBV15
TGTGCCACCAGCAGAGATTCAGAGAGTCGCACGCAGTATTTT
CATSRDSESRTQYF
>TRBD2|TRBJ2-1|-|TRBV19
TGTGCCAGTAGTATTCAACTAGCGGGGGCCCTCTATGAGCAGTTCTTC
CASSIQLAGALYEQFF
>-|TRBJ2-3|-|TRBV18
TGTGCCAGCTCACCCCCGGGACCCACAGATACGCAGTATTTT
CASSPPGPTDTQYF
>-|TRBJ2-7|-|TRBV4-2
TGTGCCAGCAGCCAAGGAGGAACGTACGAGCAGTACTTC
CASSQGGTYEQYF
>-|TRBJ2-7|-|TRBV7-2
TGTGCCAGCAGCTCGACAGACCCTTCCTACGAGCAGTACTTC
CASSSTDPSYEQYF
>-|TRBJ2-6|-|TRBV19
TGTGCCAGTAATGATTTTGGAGGGGCCAACGTCCTGACTTTC
CASNDFGGANVLTF
>TRBD1|TRBJ1-1|-|TRBV18
TGTGCCAGCTCACCGGGGACAGCCAACACTGAAGCTTTCTTT
CASSPGTANTEAFF
>TRBD1|TRBJ2-2|-|TRBV13
TGTGCCAGCAGACCGACAGGGGTAAACACCGGGGAGCTGTTTTTT
CASRPTGVNTGELFF
>TRBD2|TRBJ2-7|-|TRBV6-6
TGTGCCAGCAGCTCCCCTCGGGGGGGTCGATACGAGCAGTACTTC
CASSSPRGGRYEQYF
>-|TRBJ1-1|-|TRBV7-2
TGTGCCAGCAGCTTAGCAGGGTATTCGGACACTGAAGCTTTCTTT
CASSLAGYSDTEAFF
>-|TRBJ1-5|-|TRBV11-2
TGTGCCAGCAGCAACCAGGGGTGGGGGGGAAATCAGCCCCAGCATTTT
CASSNQGWGGNQPQHF
>TRBD1|TRBJ1-1|-|TRBV10-1
TGCGCCAGCAGTGGTGGACAGGGAGGCACTGAAGCTTTCTTT
CASSGGQGGTEAFF
>TRBD1|TRBJ1-1|-|TRBV6-5
TGTGCCAGCAGGGGGACAGAACTTATGAACACTGAAGCTTTCTTT
CASRGTELMNTEAFF
>-|TRBJ1-4|-|TRBV7-9
TGTGCCAGCAGCTTAGTAGTGGGTACAACTAATGAAAAACTGTTTTTT
CASSLVVGTTNEKLFF
>TRBD2|TRBJ2-3|-|TRBV5-1
TGCGCCAGCGCTGAAGTCCCTAGCGGGAGGTTCACAGATACGCAGTATTTT
CASAEVPSGRFTDTQYF
>-|TRBJ1-1|-|TRBV4-3
TGCGCCAGCAGCCAAGATCGAGCAGGGGTTTCTGAAGCTTTCTTT
CASSQDRAGVSEAFF
>-|TRBJ1-4|-|TRBV6-1
TGTGCCATCAACAGCAGGGAAGAAAAACTGTTTTTT
CAINSREEKLFF
>TRBD2|TRBJ2-3|-|TRBV5-1
TGCGCCAGCAGCTTGGGTAGCGGGGGAGGCACAGATACGCAGTATTTT
CASSLGSGGGTDTQYF
>-|TRBJ1-1|-|TRBV30
TGTGCCTGCCTGGACTTAGAGGGAAGAGCTTTCTTT
CACLDLEGRAFF
>-|TRBJ1-2|-|TRBV7-2
TGTGCCAGCAGCCCGCAGACCAAATCCGGCTACACCTTC
CASSPQTKSGYTF